The 11 T cell receptor beta chains below come from one sample, sequenced in a study of CD8 T cells in ankylosing spondylitis. MiXCR, applied by TCRdb to the 5' RACE reads, yields one record per CDR3 protein. There are about 280,000 distinct CDR3 sequences in the sample; about 19% occur only once, and 7.8% lies in the top ten. Sequencing input: blood, either unsorted or a sorted T cell fraction (not recorded which). The receptors here all came from a male donor with ankylosing spondylitis or in good health (not recorded which).

In its sample, this clonotype was seen a few times. The chain links TRBV5-1 to TRBJ2-5; D not certain. V was pared by 0 bases and J by 3 bases, with 9 bases between. Germline CDR1 reads SGHRS; CDR2 reads YFSETQ. The CDR3 is 14 amino acids. The CDR3 nucleotides are TGCGCCAGCAGCTTGGATGGGGTGGAAGAGACCCAGTACTTC. Amino acids: CASSLDGVEETQYF.

This chain connects TRBV5-1 to TRBJ1-5; D unclear. This CDR3 is built from 13 residues. Trimming removed 1 base at V and 5 bases at J, with 7 bases between. Germline CDR1 and CDR2: SGHRS and YFSETQ. The CDR3 DNA follows: TGCGCCAGCAGCTTGAGGTATGATCAGCCCCAGCATTTT. Residues: CASSLRYDQPQHF. Full variable domain (outside the CDR3, taken from reference TRBV5-1 and TRBJ1-5): KAGVTQTPRYLIKTRGQQVTLSCSPISGHRSVSWYQQTPGQGLQFLFEYFSETQRNKGNFPGRFSGRQFSNSRSEMNVSTLELGDSALYLCASSLRYDQPQHFGDGTRLSIL.

The chain carries TRBV5-1 and TRBJ2-3, with D possibly matching TRBD2 (6 bases). Germline V gene data show CDR1 as SGHRS and CDR2 as YFSETQ. The V end lost 0 bases, the J end lost 1 base, and 9 bases lay between the germline ends. The CDR3 has 15 residues. CDR3 sequence: CASSLDGSGTDTQYF. CDR3 DNA: TGCGCCAGCAGCTTGGACGGGAGCGGCACAGATACGCAGTATTTT.

This clonotype was detected ten times or more. The genes are TRBV20-1 and TRBJ2-3, with D tentatively TRBD2 (6 bases). V lost 6 bases to trimming and J lost 0 bases, with 16 bases between them. This CDR3 is 15 amino acids long. Germline V gives CDR1 DFQATT, CDR2 SNEGSKA (reference sequence). The CDR3 DNA reads TGCAGTGCCCCTTTCCGGGGGTTTAGCACAGATACGCAGTATTTT. This translates into CSAPFRGFSTDTQYF.

In this sample, this clonotype turned up many times. The V call is TRBV5-1, the J call TRBJ1-3; D uncertain. This CDR3 has 15 amino acids. Trimming pared 3 bases from V and 3 bases from J, leaving 13 bases between. Germline V gene data show CDR1 as SGHRS and CDR2 as YFSETQ. CDR3 in DNA: TGCGCCAGCAGCTCGCGGGCAGGTCTTGGAAACACCATATATTTT. Its translation: CASSSRAGLGNTIYF. The full variable domain, completed using reference TRBV5-1 and TRBJ1-3, is KAGVTQTPRYLIKTRGQQVTLSCSPISGHRSVSWYQQTPGQGLQFLFEYFSETQRNKGNFPGRFSGRQFSNSRSEMNVSTLELGDSALYLCASSSRAGLGNTIYFGEGSWLTVV.

This chain joins TRBV2 and TRBJ2-1; weak D call: TRBD2 (5 bases). Germline V gene lookup returns CDR1 SNHLY and CDR2 FYNNEI. This CDR3 spans 10 amino acids. V gave up 11 bases and J gave up 8 bases, with 10 bases separating them. The DNA for the CDR3 is TGTGCCGGAGGCGGGCATGAGCAGTTCTTC. Its protein product is CAGGGHEQFF.

This clonotype was counted many times. The chain is built from TRBV5-1 and TRBJ2-3, with a possible D match to TRBD2 (5 bases). Trimming left V 4 bases short and J 3 bases short, with 12 bases between. Germline CDR1 and CDR2: SGHRS and YFSETQ. The CDR3 contains 14 residues. CDR3 DNA: TGCGCCAGCAGCCATAGCGAGGTGACAGATACGCAGTATTTT. Translating gives CASSHSEVTDTQYF. The whole variable domain, filled in from reference TRBV5-1 and TRBJ2-3, reads KAGVTQTPRYLIKTRGQQVTLSCSPISGHRSVSWYQQTPGQGLQFLFEYFSETQRNKGNFPGRFSGRQFSNSRSEMNVSTLELGDSALYLCASSHSEVTDTQYFGPGTRLTVL.

This clonotype was counted between two and nine times. The J gene is TRBJ2-5, the V gene TRBV4-1, with 8 bases matching TRBD2. The J segment lost 2 bases and the V segment lost 4 bases, leaving 15 bases of the junction unmatched. The CDR3 is 18 residues long. In germline, CDR1 is MGHRA, CDR2 YSYEKL. The CDR3 bases are TGCGCCAGCAGCCCAGATCGGCTCTTAGCGGGGATACAAGAGACCCAGTACTTC. Encoded protein: CASSPDRLLAGIQETQYF.

This clonotype was recorded a few times. This chain links TRBV20-1 with TRBJ1-5; D call uncertain. From germline, CDR1 is DFQATT and CDR2 SNEGSKA (reference sequence). This CDR3 region has 17 residues. Trimming left V 0 bases short and J 6 bases short, with 21 bases between. The CDR3 region has the DNA TGCAGTGCTAGAGACGCCTCTGGGAGGAGAGAGGGTCAGCCCCAGCATTTT. Encoded protein: CSARDASGRREGQPQHF.

In its sample, this clonotype was seen a few times. The chain combines TRBV3-1 with TRBJ1-2, with 7 bases identical to TRBD1. This CDR3 region has 13 residues. Germline assignment: CDR1 LGHDT and CDR2 YNNKEL (reference sequence). Unmatched junction bases numbered 4, after V lost 1 base and J lost 8 bases. Written as DNA, the CDR3 is TGTGCCAGCAGCCAAGGACAGGGATGGGGCTACACCTTC. This codes for CASSQGQGWGYTF. Drawing the rest from reference TRBV3-1 and TRBJ1-2, the complete variable domain is DTAVSQTPKYLVTQMGNDKSIKCEQNLGHDTMYWYKQDSKKFLKIMFSYNNKELIINETVPNRFSPKSPDKAHLNLHINSLELGDSAVYFCASSQGQGWGYTFGSGTRLTVV.

This clonotype was observed a handful of times. For the CDR3, the DNA is TGTGCCAGCACGATTCCTGCGGGACAGATCTTCTCTAGCAATCAGCCCCAGCATTTT. Translation gives CASTIPAGQIFSSNQPQHF. The rearrangement links TRBV7-8 to TRBJ1-5, with TRBD1 matching 7 bases. V was pared by 7 bases and J by 0 bases, with 18 bases of the junction left unmatched. CDR3 length: 19 residues. The germline gives CDR1 SGHVS, CDR2 FQNEAQ. Supplemented by reference TRBV7-8 and TRBJ1-5, the full variable domain reads GAGVSQSPRYKVAKRGQDVALRCDPISGHVSLFWYQQALGQGPEFLTYFQNEAQLDKSGLPSDRFFAERPEGSVSTLKIQRTQQEDSAVYLCASTIPAGQIFSSNQPQHFGDGTRLSIL.